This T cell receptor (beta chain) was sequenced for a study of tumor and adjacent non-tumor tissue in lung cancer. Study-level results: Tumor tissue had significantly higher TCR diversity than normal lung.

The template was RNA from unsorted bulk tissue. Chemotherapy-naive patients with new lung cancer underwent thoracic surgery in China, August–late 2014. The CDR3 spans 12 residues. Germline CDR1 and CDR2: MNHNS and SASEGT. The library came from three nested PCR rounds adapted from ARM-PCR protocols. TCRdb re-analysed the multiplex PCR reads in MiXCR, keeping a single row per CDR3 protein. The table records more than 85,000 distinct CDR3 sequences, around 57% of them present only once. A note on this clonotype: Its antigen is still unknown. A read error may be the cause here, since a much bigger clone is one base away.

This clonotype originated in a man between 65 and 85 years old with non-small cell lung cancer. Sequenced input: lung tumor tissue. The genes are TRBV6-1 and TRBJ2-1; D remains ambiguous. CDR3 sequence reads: CATLRSYNGQFF. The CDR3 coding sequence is TGTGCCACCCTGCGAAGTTACAATGGGCAGTTCTTC.